This TCR beta chain stems from a study of CD8 T cells in Susac syndrome. Study summary: Patients with Susac syndrome were therapy-naive, taking corticosteroids, with some also receiving intravenous immunoglobulin, or taking intravenous immunoglobulin alone at the time their blood was drawn.

The CDR3 covers 14 residues. Germline-derived CDR1 and CDR2 are LGHNT and FRNRAP. J lost 5 bases, V lost 3 bases, and 2 bases had no gene match. Patients with Susac syndrome met diagnostic criteria defined recently for definite or probable disease. Roughly 0.45 to 1 ug RNA was reverse transcribed with random hexamers. One entry per CDR3 protein, called by TCRdb with MiXCR from the immunoSEQ multiplex PCR reads. This repertoire shows about 150,000 distinct CDR3 sequences, 90% to 97% found once; its top ten account for 0.065% to 0.1%. The TCR comes from a human donor with Susac syndrome. Sequenced input: CD4+ T cells from PBMCs. This chain connects TRBV12-5 to TRBJ2-2, with 8 bases that match TRBD2. CDR3 region: CASGFSGRTGELFF. CDR3 coding DNA: TGTGCTAGTGGTTTCAGCGGGAGAACCGGGGAGCTGTTTTTT. Using reference TRBV12-5 and TRBJ2-2 for the parts outside the CDR3, the full variable domain is DARVTQTPRHKVTEMGQEVTMRCQPILGHNTVFWYRQTMMQGLELLAYFRNRAPLDDSGMPKDRFSAEMPDATLATLKIQPSEPRDSAVYFCASGFSGRTGELFFGEGSRLTVL.